The 12 T cell receptor beta chains listed next were all sequenced from one sample in a study of blood T cell repertoires in COVID-19. Assay used: immunoSEQ multiplex PCR; TCRdb lists only in-frame clones, some missing. The sample lists about 340,000 clones, about four fifths seen once, with just under 3% in the top ten. Material: peripheral blood. The receptors here all came from a man younger than 40 with active or convalescent COVID-19.

This chain uses TRBV3-1 (or the pseudogene TRBV3-2) with TRBJ1-2; possibly TRBD1 for D (5 bases). With 4 bases removed from V and 1 base from J, the gap between germline ends came to 10 bases. The length of the CDR3 is 14 residues. CDR1 LGHDT and CDR2 YNNKEL come from the germline V gene (reference sequence). The CDR3 region is CASSRPDINYGYTF. The CDR3 nucleotides are TGTGCCAGCAGCCGCCCGGACATTAACTATGGCTACACCTTC.

V is TRBV7-9 and J is TRBJ1-3; no clear D gene. CDR1 is SEHNR and CDR2 is FQNEAQ in the germline V gene (reference sequence). V lost 0 bases and J 0 bases, leaving 6 bases between the germline ends. The CDR3 covers 15 residues. As DNA, the CDR3 is TGTGCCAGCAGCTTAGCCGGAGGCTCTGGAAACACCATATATTTT. Protein sequence: CASSLAGGSGNTIYF. Drawing the rest from reference TRBV7-9 and TRBJ1-3, the complete variable domain is DTGVSQNPRHKITKRGQNVTFRCDPISEHNRLYWYRQTLGQGPEFLTYFQNEAQLEKSRLLSDRFSAERPKGSFSTLEIQRTEQGDSAMYLCASSLAGGSGNTIYFGEGSWLTVV.

The chain carries TRBV19 and TRBJ2-7; 7 bases fit TRBD1. This CDR3 contains 14 residues. Germline V gene sequence: CDR1 LNHDA, CDR2 SQIVND (reference sequence). The V gene end was trimmed by 5 bases and the J gene end by 3 bases; junction bases not matched to a gene: 7. The CDR3 nucleotides read TGTGCCAGTAGTCACCGGGACAGTTACTACGAGCAGTACTTC. It encodes CASSHRDSYYEQYF.

This chain joins TRBV5-4 and TRBJ1-6; 10 bases are a match to TRBD1. V was pared by 0 bases and J by 9 bases, with 6 bases of the junction left unmatched. This CDR3 has 16 amino acids. Germline lookup yields CDR1 SGHNT and CDR2 YYREEE (reference sequence). As DNA, the CDR3 is TGTGCCAGCAGCTTGGTAGGGGACAGGGGTGGTTCACCCCTCCACTTT. This gives the protein CASSLVGDRGGSPLHF.

This chain connects TRBV6-1 to TRBJ2-7; TRBD1 matches 7 bases. The CDR3 consists of 16 residues. Trimming removed 1 base from V and 0 bases from J; junction bases left unmatched: 6. From germline, CDR1 is MNHNS and CDR2 SASEGT. The CDR3 loop is CASSEVGDRASYEQYF. For the CDR3, the DNA is TGTGCCAGCAGTGAAGTAGGAGACAGGGCCTCCTACGAGCAGTACTTC.

The J gene is TRBJ2-7, the V gene TRBV30, with 8 bases aligning to TRBD2. Trimming cost V 7 bases and J 5 bases; bases outside gene matches: 10. The CDR3 extends over 13 amino acids. Germline V lookup: CDR1 GTSNPN, CDR2 SVGIG (reference sequence). The CDR3 DNA is TGTGCCTACGCGGGAGGCCGCGAGGACGAGCAGTACTTC. This codes for CAYAGGREDEQYF.

In this sample, this clone turned up once. This chain uses TRBV6-4 with TRBJ2-3, with 11 nucleotides matching TRBD1. The CDR3 is made up of 16 amino acids. Germline V CDR1 and CDR2: MRHNA, SNTAGT. V shed 0 bases and J 4 bases; nucleotides not matched to a gene: 3. The CDR3 is CASSDSPGQGADTQYF. The CDR3, as DNA: TGTGCCAGCAGTGACTCACCGGGACAGGGGGCAGATACGCAGTATTTT.

The chain couples TRBV7-7 to TRBJ2-2, with D possibly TRBD2 on 6 matching bases. The CDR3 is made up of 15 amino acids. Germline V lookup: CDR1 SSHAT, CDR2 FNYEAQ (reference sequence). V lost 0 bases and J 1 base, leaving 6 bases between the germline ends. The CDR3 here is CASSLASGNTGELFF. The DNA for the CDR3 is TGTGCCAGCAGCTTAGCTAGCGGGAACACCGGGGAGCTGTTTTTT.

The V gene is TRBV2, the J gene TRBJ1-1; TRBD1 aligns across 12 bases. From germline, CDR1 is SNHLY and CDR2 FYNNEI. The CDR3 consists of 15 residues. The V gene end was trimmed by 6 bases and the J gene end by 6 bases; junction bases not matched to a gene: 8. The CDR3 nucleotides read TGTGCCAGCAGGGTGGGACAGGGGGCGAGGGCTGAAGCTTTCTTT. Protein: CASRVGQGARAEAFF.

The chain employs TRBV3-1 (or the pseudogene TRBV3-2) and TRBJ1-6; 7 positions agree with TRBD1. Trimming cost V 4 bases and J 10 bases; bases outside gene matches: 10. Germline lookup yields CDR1 LGHDT and CDR2 YNNKEL (reference sequence). The CDR3 runs to 15 residues. CDR3 sequence reads: CASSPRGNWESPLHF. The CDR3 region has the DNA TGTGCCAGCAGCCCCAGGGGGAACTGGGAATCACCCCTCCACTTT.

The genes are TRBV5-1 and TRBJ2-1, with 10 positions matching TRBD2. Germline CDR1 and CDR2: SGHRS and YFSETQ. There are 16 residues in the CDR3. V shed 1 base and J 7 bases; nucleotides not matched to a gene: 8. The CDR3 DNA reads TGCGCCAGCAGCTTGCGGCTAGCGGGAGCCCCAAATGAGCAGTTCTTC. This translates into CASSLRLAGAPNEQFF.

This clone was recorded once. V is TRBV3-1 (or the pseudogene TRBV3-2) and J is TRBJ1-4; TRBD1 might be the D (5 bases). V was shortened by 2 bases and J by 7 bases, with 11 bases between the two germline ends. This CDR3 is built from 14 residues. Germline CDR1 is LGHDT and CDR2 is YNNKEL (reference sequence). This CDR3 reads CASSQRRGGEKLFF. CDR3 DNA: TGTGCCAGCAGCCAAAGGAGGGGAGGTGAAAAACTGTTTTTT.